The T cell receptor beta chain under discussion was sequenced for a study of OX40 agonist ivuxolimab in advanced cancers. Some background on the complete study: Ivuxolimab was an agonistic, fully human IgG2 monoclonal antibody directed against OX40 (CD134), a costimulatory receptor. The paper describes the monotherapy dose-escalation part (N of about 54 patients) of the phase I trial of ivuxolimab. A male proportion of around 81% and a mean age of 60 years, ranging from roughly 23 to 85, were recorded for the dose-escalation cohort. Intravenous ivuxolimab was administered to patients every 2 weeks at six dose levels: 0.01, 0.1, 0.3, 1.5, 3 and 10 mg/kg. Among the roughly 52 dose-escalation patients, around 20 had hepatocellular carcinoma, 15 or so melanoma, 9 renal cell carcinoma and 9 head and neck cancer. The point of sequencing TCRbeta in the periphery was to test whether ivuxolimab changed TCR sequence diversity and drove clonal T-cell expansion. Partial responses were achieved by three dose-escalation patients, of whom one had hepatocellular carcinoma and two had cutaneous melanoma. Prior anti-PD-1, anti-PD-L1 or anti-CTLA-4 therapy was permitted, and checkpoint inhibitors had been received by around 40% of dose-escalation patients.

The V and J ends are trimmed by 4 bases and 11 bases, leaving 20 bases between them. From the germline V gene, CDR1 is MNHEY and CDR2 is SVGAGI. The CDR3, from cysteine to phenylalanine, totals 14 residues. Only the CDR3 DNA stays, 42 bases, in frame from base 1. General conclusions and limits of the study: At doses of 0.1 to 3.0 mg/kg, clonal expansion of both CD4+ and CD8+ blood T cells was observed from baseline to week 6. The antigen specificity of the clonally expanded peripheral T cells was not determined. Low levels of normalized T-cell clonal expansion were also seen in some patients who did not respond. In partial responders in the 0.1-3.0 mg/kg groups, normalized peripheral clonal expansion was found to be among the lowest, especially among CD8+ T cells. After ivuxolimab, expanded clones were on average more numerous among CD8+ T cells than among CD4+ T cells.

The trial excluded patients who had a history of autoimmune disease or who were on systemic immunosuppression. In every dose cohort, peripheral blood was drawn for TCR sequencing at baseline, cycle 4 day 1, and cycle 7 day 1. Samples came from an open-label, multicenter, first-in-human phase I dose-escalation trial of ivuxolimab. Adults with locally advanced or metastatic melanoma, renal cell carcinoma, hepatocellular carcinoma or head and neck squamous cell carcinoma were enrolled in the trial. CD4+ and CD8+ T cells were sorted separately from peripheral blood before TCR sequencing. As for this clone: Which antigen it targets is not known. No quality values exist for individual bases; no much larger clone is one base distant.

For sequencing of the TCRbeta CDR3 region, genomic DNA was extracted from the sorted cells. TCRbeta CDR3 regions were sequenced using the immunoSEQ Assay. The clones in this table, taken by TCRdb from immuneACCESS, are in-frame only. Not every clone is retained; where verified, under half of the shortfall comes from an unresolved V gene, and the cause of the rest is unknown. This sample gives 130,000 or so clones in total; over 75% of them show up just once. The top ten clones comprise about 1% of the sample. The chain employs TRBV6-5 and TRBJ2-5; a weak D assignment points to TRBD1 (6 bases agree). The TCR comes from an adult with an advanced solid tumor such as melanoma, head and neck, liver or kidney cancer. This sample comprised CD4+ or CD8+ T cells sorted from blood, obtained in a trial of the OX40 agonist ivuxolimab. CDR3 loop: CASSLTGLLGEQYF. In nucleotide form, the sequence is TGTGCCAGCAGTTTAACAGGGTTGTTAGGGGAGCAGTACTTC.